The present T cell receptor beta chain was sequenced within a study of response to subunit inactivated influenza vaccine. General observations from the study: Researchers suggested that each seasonal influenza vaccination recruits few new T cells.

MiXCR was run by TCRdb on the RT-PCR reads, yielding one entry per CDR3 protein. Of around 580,000 distinct CDR3 sequences listed, less than 15% were seen once; the top ten hold around 10%. The V and J ends lost 4 bases and 3 bases, in that order; junction bases with no gene match: 7. The CDR3 has 15 amino acids. CDR1 SGHKS and CDR2 YYEKEE come from the germline V gene (reference sequence). This clonotype has a count of ten or more. Its specificity is unknown. Sequenced material: PBMCs from blood, taken 11 to 12 days after vaccination. The gene calls are TRBV5-5 and TRBJ2-7; 10 nucleotides agree with TRBD1. The TCR originated in a man aged 50 to 60 who received an inactivated influenza vaccine. The CDR3 sequence is CASSPEGQGNYEQYF. The CDR3 DNA follows: TGTGCCAGCAGCCCGGAGGGACAGGGGAACTACGAGCAGTACTTC.